This is a list of T cell receptor beta chains from one sample in a study of T-cell reconstitution after alpha-beta-depleted transplantation in children. Each CDR3 protein gets one entry after TCRdb re-called the PCR reads with MiXCR. Altogether about 500,000 distinct CDR3 sequences are present, about 30% being singletons, with the ten largest covering around 2.5%. The sample in question was PBMCs from the stem cell graft donor, obtained from the stem cell graft. These receptors originate from a human donor who donated a stem cell graft to a child with aplastic anemia. Both conserved end residues are part of each CDR3. The D gene is left open where the match is weak. Clone size is not always given. Where it is, it says once, few, many or a class for expanded clones.

length	J	V	size	D	CDR3	DNA
14	TRBJ1-1	TRBV20-1	few	TRBD1	CSARRQGSRTEAFF	TGCAGTGCTAGGAGACAGGGTTCTCGGACTGAAGCTTTCTTT
17	TRBJ2-2	TRBV29-1	few	TRBD2	CSVDVAGVIGSTGELFF	TGCAGCGTTGATGTAGCGGGAGTTATCGGGAGCACCGGGGAGCTGTTTTTT
17	TRBJ2-6	TRBV5-5	-	-	CASSLGAAYSGANVLTF	TGTGCCAGCAGCTTGGGAGCGGCCTACTCTGGGGCCAACGTCCTGACTTTC
17	TRBJ2-1	TRBV15	-	TRBD1	CATSRGGTGNLRDEQFF	TGTGCCACCAGCAGAGGGGGGACAGGGAACCTTAGGGATGAGCAGTTCTTC
15	TRBJ1-1	TRBV9	few	-	CASSVGGRKNTEAFF	TGTGCCAGCAGCGTAGGGGGGCGGAAGAACACTGAAGCTTTCTTT
15	TRBJ2-7	TRBV9	-	-	CASSRTTSQGNEQYF	TGTGCCAGCAGCCGTACGACTAGCCAGGGGAACGAGCAGTACTTC
14	TRBJ2-2	TRBV4-2	-	-	CASISTRGPGELFF	TGTGCCAGCATTTCTACCAGGGGTCCCGGGGAGCTGTTTTTT
14	TRBJ2-1	TRBV6-1	many	-	CATSQEVGYNEQFF	TGTGCCACCAGTCAGGAGGTGGGCTACAATGAGCAGTTCTTC
17	TRBJ2-3	TRBV19	-	-	CATSIVTAGTYTDTQYF	TGTGCCACTAGTATAGTGACCGCGGGAACTTACACAGATACGCAGTATTTT
15	TRBJ2-1	TRBV5-6	-	TRBD2	CASSLLRLAGYEQFF	TGTGCCAGCAGCCTCCTTAGGTTAGCGGGCTACGAGCAGTTCTTC
11	TRBJ2-1	TRBV29-1	few	-	CSVHTDNEQFF	TGCAGCGTCCACACGGACAATGAGCAGTTCTTC
15	TRBJ2-3	TRBV12-3/TRBV12-4	many	TRBD2	CASSSTGGRADTQYF	TGTGCCAGCAGTTCCACCGGCGGGAGAGCAGATACGCAGTATTTT
14	TRBJ2-3	TRBV15	-	TRBD2	CATSRRDYSDTQYF	TGTGCCACCAGCAGGCGGGACTACTCAGATACGCAGTATTTT
14	TRBJ1-1	TRBV12-3/TRBV12-4	-	-	CASSFTVPGTRAFF	TGTGCCAGCAGTTTCACCGTTCCGGGGACCAGGGCTTTCTTT
16	TRBJ2-4	TRBV4-3	few	TRBD1	CASGIQGAEGKNIQYF	TGCGCCAGCGGAATACAGGGGGCAGAGGGCAAAAACATTCAGTACTTC
12	TRBJ2-3	TRBV12-3/TRBV12-4	few	-	CASSRSQGTQYF	TGTGCCAGCAGTCGCTCACAGGGTACGCAGTATTTT
13	TRBJ2-3	TRBV7-2	few	-	CASSSLGPDTQYF	TGTGCCAGCAGCTCGTTAGGGCCAGATACGCAGTATTTT
13	TRBJ1-5	TRBV20-1	few	-	CSARRGLSQPQHF	TGCAGTGCGCGACGGGGGTTGAGTCAGCCCCAGCATTTT
16	TRBJ2-5	TRBV12-3/TRBV12-4	-	TRBD1	CASSFVAGQGKETQYF	TGTGCCAGCAGTTTTGTCGCGGGACAGGGAAAAGAGACCCAGTACTTC
17	TRBJ1-3	TRBV18	once	-	CASSPRQSLDSGNTIYF	TGTGCCAGCTCACCCAGACAGAGCCTCGACTCTGGAAACACCATATATTTT
14	TRBJ1-1	TRBV29-1	-	-	CSVAAGAVNTEAFF	TGCAGCGTTGCAGCAGGGGCCGTGAACACTGAAGCTTTCTTT
16	TRBJ2-1	TRBV11-3	-	-	CASSFGVLSSYNEQFF	TGTGCCAGCAGCTTCGGTGTCCTTAGCTCCTACAATGAGCAGTTCTTC
12	TRBJ2-2	TRBV18	few	-	CASSPITGELFF	TGTGCCAGCTCACCGATCACCGGGGAGCTGTTTTTT
14	TRBJ2-7	TRBV7-3	-	TRBD2	CASSFGGRGGEQYF	TGTGCCAGCAGCTTCGGGGGGAGAGGCGGCGAGCAGTACTTC
15	TRBJ1-4	TRBV12-3/TRBV12-4	few	TRBD1	CASSRRQGGLEKLFF	TGTGCCAGCAGCCGACGACAGGGTGGTCTTGAAAAACTGTTTTTT
15	TRBJ2-5	TRBV7-9	once	-	CASSLEGAGIETQYF	TGTGCCAGCAGCTTAGAAGGCGCAGGGATAGAGACCCAGTACTTC
16	TRBJ2-3	TRBV3-1	-	TRBD2	CASSHLRSGRADTQYF	TGTGCCAGCAGCCACCTGAGAAGCGGGAGGGCAGATACGCAGTATTTT
12	TRBJ2-2	TRBV7-8	few	-	CASSGSPGELFF	TGTGCCAGCAGCGGAAGTCCCGGGGAGCTGTTTTTT
11	TRBJ2-5	TRBV29-1	few	-	CSARGSETQYF	TGCAGCGCCCGGGGATCGGAGACCCAGTACTTC
11	TRBJ1-5	TRBV27	-	-	CASGHNQPQHF	TGTGCCAGCGGTCACAATCAGCCCCAGCATTTT
14	TRBJ1-2	TRBV6-1	few	-	CATNGGEANYGYTF	TGTGCCACTAACGGGGGGGAAGCTAACTATGGCTACACCTTC
17	TRBJ1-1	TRBV9	few	-	CASSDSGRGEGTTEAFF	TGTGCCAGCAGCGACTCAGGGAGAGGGGAAGGGACGACTGAAGCTTTCTTT
11	TRBJ2-4	TRBV29-1	-	TRBD2	CSVPSGGVQYF	TGCAGCGTTCCTAGCGGAGGGGTTCAGTACTTC
16	TRBJ2-7	TRBV28	-	TRBD2	CASSYPRERGSYEQYF	TGTGCCAGCAGTTACCCCAGGGAGCGGGGGTCCTACGAGCAGTACTTC
14	TRBJ1-2	TRBV11-3	-	-	CASSYRGMSYGYTF	TGTGCCAGCAGTTACCGCGGGATGTCCTATGGCTACACCTTC
15	TRBJ2-7	TRBV20-1	-	-	CSAGEPSSLLGEQYF	TGCAGTGCTGGCGAGCCTAGCTCTCTACTGGGCGAGCAGTACTTC
14	TRBJ1-1	TRBV28	few	TRBD1	CASRVDRAVTEAFF	TGTGCCAGCAGAGTGGACAGGGCCGTGACTGAAGCTTTCTTT
14	TRBJ2-3	TRBV7-2	-	-	CASSFGGVGDTQYF	TGTGCCAGCAGCTTCGGAGGGGTCGGAGATACGCAGTATTTT
20	TRBJ2-3	TRBV5-1	-	TRBD2	CASSPRASGSFWVDTDTQYF	TGCGCCAGCAGCCCACGGGCTAGCGGGAGTTTTTGGGTGGACACAGATACGCAGTATTTT
15	TRBJ2-3	TRBV29-1	few	-	CSVEDRGSRTDTQYF	TGCAGCGTTGAAGATCGTGGAAGTCGCACAGATACGCAGTATTTT
12	TRBJ2-1	TRBV29-1	few	-	CSVEGSPHEQFF	TGCAGCGTTGAGGGCTCCCCACATGAGCAGTTCTTC
15	TRBJ2-1	TRBV5-6	-	-	CASSSTTRSYNEQFF	TGTGCCAGCAGCTCAACGACACGTTCCTACAATGAGCAGTTCTTC
14	TRBJ2-1	TRBV6-1	many	TRBD2	CASRRGSSYNEQFF	TGTGCCAGCAGGCGGGGGAGCTCCTACAATGAGCAGTTCTTC
14	TRBJ2-5	TRBV29-1	-	-	CSVQTGGVGETQYF	TGCAGCGTTCAGACAGGTGGGGTCGGGGAGACCCAGTACTTC
13	TRBJ2-5	TRBV7-2	-	-	CASSPGREETQYF	TGTGCCAGCAGCCCCGGACGGGAAGAGACCCAGTACTTC
17	TRBJ2-7	TRBV5-1	-	TRBD2	CASSYLGGGDRNYEQYF	TGCGCCAGCAGCTATTTAGGCGGGGGGGACAGAAACTACGAGCAGTACTTC
13	TRBJ2-2	TRBV5-6	-	-	CASSWEDPGELFF	TGTGCCAGCAGCTGGGAGGATCCCGGGGAGCTGTTTTTT
16	TRBJ2-5	TRBV9	few	TRBD2	CASSARLAGKQETQYF	TGTGCCAGCAGCGCGCGACTAGCGGGGAAACAAGAGACCCAGTACTTC
15	TRBJ2-7	TRBV9	-	-	CASSVAEGSAYEQYF	TGTGCCAGCAGCGTAGCGGAGGGGTCGGCGTACGAGCAGTACTTC
14	TRBJ2-1	TRBV27	once	-	CASLFQGTNNEQFF	TGTGCCAGTTTATTCCAGGGAACAAACAATGAGCAGTTCTTC
17	TRBJ2-1	TRBV20-1	-	TRBD1	CSAFPGTGTVSYNEQFF	TGCAGTGCTTTTCCCGGGACAGGGACGGTCTCCTACAATGAGCAGTTCTTC
15	TRBJ2-7	TRBV5-1	-	TRBD1	CASRALGDRPYEQYF	TGCGCCAGCAGGGCTCTCGGGGACAGACCCTACGAGCAGTACTTC
13	TRBJ1-1	TRBV27	-	TRBD1	CASTGTANTEAFF	TGTGCCAGCACCGGGACAGCGAACACTGAAGCTTTCTTT
16	TRBJ1-1	TRBV12-3/TRBV12-4	once	-	CASSLGGRGKNTEAFF	TGTGCCAGCAGTTTAGGGGGCAGGGGCAAGAACACTGAAGCTTTCTTT